The 27 T cell receptor beta chains presented below share a single source sample, sequenced in a study of cytomegalovirus exposure and HLA in healthy donors. The PCR was carried out with 60 Vbeta primers and 13 Jbeta primers. Clones were read by immunoSEQ multiplex PCR, and TCRdb kept only the in-frame ones, dropping some. The data contain roughly 120,000 clones, around a tenth of them singletons. Sequenced input: PBMCs. Source of these receptors: a man aged 30 to 45 in good health and CMV-seronegative.

This clone was seen more than once but under ten times. The chain employs TRBV7-8 and TRBJ2-7, with TRBD1 matching over 8 bases. The CDR3 is made up of 15 amino acids. Trimming took 0 bases from V and 1 from J; bases not matched to a gene: 2. Germline V gene lookup returns CDR1 SGHVS and CDR2 FQNEAQ. The CDR3 bases are TGTGCCAGCAGCTTAGCCAGGGGGCTATCCTACGAGCAGTACTTC. Its protein is CASSLARGLSYEQYF.

The sample holds a few counts of this clone. The chain carries TRBV29-1 and TRBJ1-1; D not certain. The germline V gene encodes CDR1 SQVTM and CDR2 ANQGSEA. V lost 6 bases and J 1 base, leaving 12 bases between the germline ends. This CDR3 comprises 13 residues. The CDR3 sequence is CSVYDTQNTEAFF. The CDR3, as DNA: TGCAGCGTCTACGACACCCAGAACACTGAAGCTTTCTTT.

This clone was detected a few times. The CDR3 DNA reads as TGTGCCAGCTCCCGACAGGACTACGAGCAGTACTTC. Its translation: CASSRQDYEQYF. The chain recombines TRBV18 with TRBJ2-7; tentative D call: TRBD1 (6 bases). CDR3 length equals 12 residues. Germline values: CDR1 KGHSH, CDR2 LQKENI. Trimming removed 6 bases from V and 3 bases from J, with 9 bases in between.

The rearrangement links TRBV10-1 to TRBJ2-2; D is ambiguous. V lost 7 bases, J lost 9 bases, and 18 bases lay in between. In germline, CDR1 is WNHNN, CDR2 SYGVQD (reference sequence). The CDR3 is 14 amino acids. The CDR3 loop is CASTGFEAERELFF. Here the CDR3 DNA reads TGCGCCAGCACCGGGTTTGAGGCGGAGCGGGAGCTGTTTTTT.

This clone came up a few times. The V and J genes are TRBV2 and TRBJ1-5; 9 nucleotides match TRBD1. V gave up 4 bases and J gave up 5 bases; unmatched junction bases: 3. This CDR3 spans 14 amino acids. Germline V gene lookup returns CDR1 SNHLY and CDR2 FYNNEI. CDR3 nucleotide sequence: TGTGCCAGCAGTGCGACAGGGGGTCATCAGCCCCAGCATTTT. This encodes CASSATGGHQPQHF.

V gene TRBV10-3 combines with J gene TRBJ1-4, with 7 bases fitting TRBD1. Germline V gene lookup returns CDR1 ENHRY and CDR2 SYGVKD. V shed 6 bases and J 8 bases; nucleotides not matched to a gene: 9. CDR3 length: 14 residues. CDR3 sequence: CAIRGTGAGEKLFF. CDR3 sequence (DNA): TGTGCCATCAGGGGCACAGGGGCCGGGGAAAAACTGTTTTTT.

The J gene is TRBJ2-7, the V gene TRBV19; D gene unclear. Germline values: CDR1 LNHDA, CDR2 SQIVND (reference sequence). The CDR3 is made up of 13 amino acids. Trimming took 6 bases from V and 2 from J, leaving 11 bases between them. The CDR3 here is CASRQTPAYEQYF. The CDR3 DNA follows: TGTGCCAGTAGACAGACCCCTGCCTACGAGCAGTACTTC.

The table lists this clone with a few counts. The gene calls are TRBV9 and TRBJ2-1; 8 bases fit TRBD2. Germline assignment: CDR1 SGDLS and CDR2 YYNGEE. The CDR3 contains 15 residues. V was clipped by 4 bases and J by 6 bases; unmatched bases: 9. In nucleotides, the CDR3 is TGTGCCAGCAGCTCCGGGACTAGGACTCTCAATGAGCAGTTCTTC. It is translated as CASSSGTRTLNEQFF.

The chain carries TRBV10-3 and TRBJ2-7, with TRBD1 matching 9 bases. V lost 4 bases, J lost 1 base, and 5 bases stayed unmatched. Germline loops: CDR1 ENHRY, CDR2 SYGVKD. The CDR3 spans 15 residues. The CDR3 sequence: CAISGQGVSSYEQYF. The CDR3 DNA is TGTGCCATCAGTGGACAGGGGGTTTCATCCTACGAGCAGTACTTC.

The chain carries TRBV12-5 and TRBJ2-7; D possibly corresponds to TRBD2 (5 bases). Per germline, CDR1 LGHNT and CDR2 FRNRAP. The ends were cut back, 3 bases at V and 5 bases at J, with 8 bases in the middle. This CDR3 has 12 residues. As DNA, the CDR3 is TGTGCTAGTGGTTTTGGAGGCAACGAGCAGTACTTC. Amino acids: CASGFGGNEQYF.

The CDR3 here is CASSARATNTGELFF. The CDR3 DNA reads as TGTGCCAGTAGTGCCCGCGCGACGAACACCGGGGAGCTGTTTTTT. The chain joins TRBV19 to TRBJ2-2; D is unclear. Per the germline V gene, CDR1 is LNHDA and CDR2 is SQIVND (reference sequence). Trimming pared 5 bases from V and 0 bases from J, leaving 10 bases between. The CDR3 loop spans 15 amino acids.

J is TRBJ2-2 and V is TRBV13, with TRBD1 identical over 11 bases. The CDR3 sequence is 17 residues long. Germline loops: CDR1 PRHDT, CDR2 FYEKMQ (reference sequence). V was pared by 5 bases and J by 4 bases, with 9 bases of the junction left unmatched. CDR3 sequence reads: CASSLGQGAMGTGELFF. The CDR3 nucleotides read TGTGCCAGCAGCCTCGGACAGGGGGCAATGGGCACCGGGGAGCTGTTTTTT. Full variable domain (rest looked up from reference TRBV13 and TRBJ2-2): AAGVIQSPRHLIKEKRETATLKCYPIPRHDTVYWYQQGPGQDPQFLISFYEKMQSDKGSIPDRFSAQQFSDYHSELNMSSLELGDSALYFCASSLGQGAMGTGELFFGEGSRLTVL.

There are a few counts of this clone. The chain combines TRBV29-1 with TRBJ2-7; a possible D gene is TRBD2 (6 bases). Germline V gene sequence: CDR1 SQVTM, CDR2 ANQGSEA. CDR3 length: 12 amino acids. V lost 5 bases, J lost 5 bases, and 13 bases lay in between. CDR3 DNA: TGCAGCGTTAGCGCGGGGCCCCACGAGCAGTACTTC. This sequence encodes CSVSAGPHEQYF.

The J gene is TRBJ2-3, the V gene TRBV21-1; the D call of TRBD1 is as the table states it, not checked on the DNA. TRBV21-1 is a pseudogene. The CDR3 sequence is 15 residues long. The DNA for the CDR3 is TGTGCCAGCAGGGTCGACAGGCCGAGCACAGATACGCAGTATTTT. This sequence encodes CASRVDRPSTDTQYF.

As DNA, the CDR3 is TGTGCCAGCAGTTTATCGGCCGGGGGCTATGGCTACACCTTC. Encoded protein: CASSLSAGGYGYTF. The rearrangement joins TRBV27 to TRBJ1-2, with a tentative D call TRBD1 (5 bases). Germline CDR1 reads MNHEY; CDR2 reads SMNVEV (reference sequence). This CDR3 is built from 14 residues. Trimming cost V 0 bases and J 4 bases, with 9 bases left between them.

The rearrangement links TRBV7-8 to TRBJ2-7; tentatively, D is TRBD1 (6 bases). This CDR3 region has 15 residues. Trimming shortened V by 6 bases and J by 3 bases, and 18 bases separated the two germline ends. Germline V gene sequence: CDR1 SGHVS, CDR2 FQNEAQ. CDR3 DNA sequence: TGTGCCAGCAGACCCGGTCCGGGACAAAACTACGAGCAGTACTTC. Translation gives CASRPGPGQNYEQYF.

This clone was counted between two and nine times. V usage is TRBV28 and J usage is TRBJ2-1; tentative D call: TRBD1 (5 bases). V was shortened by 5 bases and J by 10 bases, with 9 bases between the two germline ends. In germline, CDR1 is MDHEN, CDR2 SYDVKM. The CDR3 totals 11 residues. CDR3 in DNA: TGTGCCAGCAGTAGTCAGGGAGAGCAGTTCTTC. Translation: CASSSQGEQFF.

This clone has only a few counts. The chain uses TRBV11-2 and TRBJ2-1; the match to TRBD1 covers 9 bases. Germline loops: CDR1 SGHAT, CDR2 FQNNGV. Trimming at V came to 5 bases and at J to 10 bases, leaving 3 bases not matched to a gene. The CDR3 extends over 12 amino acids. The CDR3 DNA is TGTGCCAGCAGCCAACAGGGGGCCGAGCAGTTCTTC. The encoded protein is CASSQQGAEQFF.

V usage is TRBV9 and J usage is TRBJ2-7; 12 bases align to TRBD1. Germline-derived CDR1 and CDR2 are SGDLS and YYNGEE. This CDR3 is 15 amino acids long. V dropped 4 bases and J dropped 3; count of bases not matched to a gene: 5. The CDR3 coding sequence is TGTGCCAGCAGCATGGGGACAGGGGGCCTCTACGAGCAGTACTTC. This codes for CASSMGTGGLYEQYF.

The chain employs TRBV28 and TRBJ2-1, with D unclear. The CDR3 has 11 residues. Per germline, CDR1 MDHEN and CDR2 SYDVKM. The CDR3 loop is CATSLVGEQFF. As DNA, the CDR3 is TGTGCGACTTCCCTAGTTGGTGAGCAGTTCTTC.

The chain carries TRBV19 and TRBJ2-1, with D tentatively TRBD2 (7 bases). Germline assignment: CDR1 LNHDA and CDR2 SQIVND (reference sequence). CDR3 length: 15 residues. Trimming shortened V by 11 bases and J by 0 bases, and 17 bases separated the two germline ends. The CDR3 here is CAAGEGIISYNEQFF. CDR3 DNA sequence: TGTGCCGCAGGGGAGGGAATAATCTCCTACAATGAGCAGTTCTTC.

This clone was picked up a small number of times. The gene calls are TRBV30 and TRBJ1-2; 7 nucleotides match TRBD1. Looked up from germline, CDR1 is GTSNPN and CDR2 is SVGIG (reference sequence). The CDR3 spans 11 residues. V trimming: 7 bases; J trimming: 4 bases; junction bases outside the gene matches: 3. The chain's CDR3 is CASDRAYGYTF. The CDR3 coding sequence is TGTGCCTCCGACAGGGCCTATGGCTACACCTTC.

This clone was picked up a small number of times. The chain carries TRBV19 and TRBJ1-1; tentatively, D is TRBD1 (6 bases). The CDR3 is 14 amino acids. CDR1 and CDR2 from the germline V gene are LNHDA and SQIVND (reference sequence). V lost 2 bases and J 4 bases, leaving 11 bases between the germline ends. CDR3 coding DNA: TGTGCCAGTAGTATACAGGGGTCGCGCACTGAAGCTTTCTTT. Its translation: CASSIQGSRTEAFF. Combining the CDR3 with reference TRBV19 and TRBJ1-1 gives the whole variable domain DGGITQSPKYLFRKEGQNVTLSCEQNLNHDAMYWYRQDPGQGLRLIYYSQIVNDFQKGDIAEGYSVSREKKESFPLTVTSAQKNPTAFYLCASSIQGSRTEAFFGQGTRLTVV.

There are a few counts of this clone. This sequence joins TRBV15 and TRBJ2-7; maybe TRBD2 (6 bases). The CDR3 extends over 14 amino acids. The V and J ends lost 3 bases and 4 bases respectively, with 13 bases between them. CDR1 LNHNV and CDR2 YYDKDF come from the germline V gene (reference sequence). The CDR3 protein is CATSSGGPLYEQYF. CDR3 sequence (DNA): TGTGCCACCAGCAGCGGGGGACCGCTATACGAGCAGTACTTC. Variable domain in full (rest from reference TRBV15 and TRBJ2-7): DAMVIQNPRYQVTQFGKPVTLSCSQTLNHNVMYWYQQKSSQAPKLLFHYYDKDFNNEADTPDNFQSRRPNTSFCFLDIRSPGLGDTAMYLCATSSGGPLYEQYFGPGTRLTVT.

The chain combines TRBV7-9 with TRBJ2-2; 12 positions match TRBD1. From germline, CDR1 is SEHNR and CDR2 FQNEAQ (reference sequence). The CDR3 extends over 15 amino acids. Losses at the gene ends were 5 bases for V and 6 bases for J; bases not matched to a gene: 4. This chain's CDR3 is CASSPGTGGSGELFF. The CDR3 nucleotides read TGTGCCAGCAGCCCCGGGACAGGGGGCTCCGGGGAGCTGTTTTTT.

This clone has a handful of counts. The junction does not match germline at one end; this may be a read error. The rearrangement joins TRBV7-7 to TRBJ2-1; 9 bases are a match to TRBD2. The CDR3 is 18 residues long. Germline lookup yields CDR1 SSHAT and CDR2 FNYEAQ (reference sequence). CDR3 amino acids: CASSLATWREGALDEQFF. In nucleotides, the CDR3 is TGTGCTAGCAGCTTAGCTACTTGGCGGGAGGGGGCTTTGGATGAGCAGTTCTTC.

The rearrangement joins TRBV4-1 to TRBJ2-1; D is perhaps TRBD2 (6 bases). Germline loops: CDR1 MGHRA, CDR2 YSYEKL. The CDR3 runs 14 residues. Between the trimmed V and J ends, which lost 0 bases and 7 bases, there was a span of 10 bases. CDR3 residues: CASSQDNGGNEQFF. The CDR3, as DNA: TGCGCCAGCAGCCAAGATAACGGAGGGAATGAGCAGTTCTTC.